Below are 20 T cell receptor beta chains sequenced from a single sample in a study of cytomegalovirus exposure and HLA in healthy donors. PCR employed 60 Vbeta and 13 Jbeta primers. Here immunoSEQ multiplex PCR was the method, and the copy in TCRdb shows in-frame clones only, minus some. This table has roughly 63,000 clones, approximately 71% appearing once. The sample was PBMCs. These receptors were obtained from a man between 45 and 60 years old in good health and CMV-seropositive.

V is TRBV2 and J is TRBJ2-3; 12 bases are a match to TRBD2. CDR3 length: 15 residues. CDR1 is SNHLY, CDR2 FYNNEI, per germline. The V gene end was trimmed by 8 bases and the J gene end by 9 bases; junction bases not matched to a gene: 12. Here the CDR3 reads CASGGTSGLLATQYF. DNA of the CDR3: TGTGCCAGCGGCGGGACTAGCGGGTTGTTGGCGACGCAGTATTTT.

V is TRBV27 and J is TRBJ1-2; TRBD1 matches 9 bases. Germline lookup yields CDR1 MNHEY and CDR2 SMNVEV (reference sequence). The CDR3 spans 14 residues. V gave up 5 bases and J gave up 3 bases; unmatched junction bases: 4. CDR3 amino acids: CASSRDRVDYGYTF. CDR3 DNA sequence: TGTGCCAGCAGTAGGGACAGGGTAGACTATGGCTACACCTTC.

The chain combines TRBV7-6 with TRBJ2-7, with 9 bases matching TRBD2. This CDR3 spans 15 amino acids. Germline V gives CDR1 SGHVS, CDR2 FNYEAQ. With V trimmed by 1 base and J by 4 bases, 5 bases remained unmatched. The CDR3 coding sequence is TGTGCCAGCAGCTTAGGACTAGCGGAAAGTTACGAGCAGTACTTC. This gives the protein CASSLGLAESYEQYF.

V is TRBV29-1 and J is TRBJ1-1, with a weak D call TRBD1 (5 bases). The CDR3 covers 13 residues. Germline CDR1 is SQVTM and CDR2 is ANQGSEA. Between the trimmed V and J ends, which lost 3 bases and 1 base, there was a span of 9 bases. The CDR3 DNA follows: TGCAGCGTTGAGGTAGGGGCGAACACTGAAGCTTTCTTT. Translating gives CSVEVGANTEAFF.

The CDR3: CASSDPAGVTLHF. In DNA, the CDR3 is TGTGCCAGCAGTGACCCGGCAGGGGTCACCCTCCACTTT. The chain recombines TRBV25-1 with TRBJ1-6, with D possibly being TRBD1 (6 bases). CDR3 length equals 13 residues. V lost 3 bases and J lost 14, with 14 bases in between. Germline V lookup: CDR1 MGHDK, CDR2 SYGVNS. Together with reference TRBV25-1 and TRBJ1-6, the CDR3 gives the full variable domain: EADIYQTPRYLVIGTGKKITLECSQTMGHDKMYWYQQDPGMELHLIHYSYGVNSTEKGDLSSESTVSRIRTEHFPLTLESARPSHTSQYLCASSDPAGVTLHFGNGTRLTVT.

This chain links TRBV27 with TRBJ1-1; D ambiguous. V was pared by 2 bases and J by 0 bases, with 19 bases between. Germline loops: CDR1 MNHEY, CDR2 SMNVEV (reference sequence). The CDR3 spans 18 residues. The CDR3 sequence: CASSLVSGPARVNTEAFF. The CDR3 DNA reads TGTGCCAGCAGTTTAGTTAGTGGCCCGGCGCGGGTGAACACTGAAGCTTTCTTT.

The chain links TRBV2 to TRBJ1-5; possible D gene TRBD1, 6 bases. This CDR3 is built from 14 residues. Germline V gene data show CDR1 as SNHLY and CDR2 as FYNNEI. V was cut by 4 bases and J by 7 bases, with 14 bases left in between. The CDR3 region is CASSVQGGKQPQHF. The DNA of the CDR3 is TGTGCCAGCAGTGTACAGGGTGGAAAACAGCCCCAGCATTTT. The entire variable domain, with the rest obtained from reference TRBV2 and TRBJ1-5, is as follows: EPEVTQTPSHQVTQMGQEVILRCVPISNHLYFYWYRQILGQKVEFLVSFYNNEISEKSEIFDDQFSVERPDGSNFTLKIRSTKLEDSAMYFCASSVQGGKQPQHFGDGTRLSIL.

V is TRBV6-4 and J is TRBJ2-1; 12 bases map to TRBD2. The germline V gene has CDR1 MRHNA and CDR2 SNTAGT. The CDR3 is made up of 16 amino acids. V was clipped by 6 bases and J by 7 bases; unmatched bases: 10. DNA of the CDR3: TGTGCCAGCAGCGGACTAGCGGGAAGGCCGCAGAATGAGCAGTTCTTC. This gives the protein CASSGLAGRPQNEQFF.

The chain uses TRBV27 and TRBJ2-2; a weak D match, TRBD2 (6 bases). V dropped 6 bases and J dropped 7 bases, with 9 bases sitting between them. Germline lookup yields CDR1 MNHEY and CDR2 SMNVEV (reference sequence). The CDR3 runs to 12 residues. The CDR3 nucleotides read TGTGCCAGCAGCCAGGGAGGCGGGGAGCTGTTTTTT. It encodes CASSQGGGELFF.

This clone turned up a few times. V gene TRBV7-2 combines with J gene TRBJ2-7; 7 bases line up with TRBD1. Per the germline V gene, CDR1 is SGHTA and CDR2 is FQGNSA. The CDR3 loop spans 16 amino acids. Trimming cost V 2 bases and J 7 bases; bases outside gene matches: 14. CDR3 in amino acids: CASSLFGAPTRGEQYF. CDR3 coding DNA: TGTGCCAGCAGCTTATTCGGGGCCCCAACCAGGGGGGAGCAGTACTTC.

The V gene is TRBV23-1, the J gene TRBJ2-7; no reliable D call. TRBV23-1 is filed as an ORF, its function uncertain. Trimming took 1 base from V and 3 from J, leaving 16 bases between them. This CDR3 has 16 residues. DNA for the CDR3: TGCGCCAGCAGTCAATTAGGTATCAGGTGCGACTACGAGCAGTACTTC. Translating gives CASSQLGIRCDYEQYF.

This clone was detected only a few times. The chain is built from TRBV2 and TRBJ1-5, with D perhaps matching TRBD1 (5 bases). Trimming left V 2 bases short and J 7 bases short, with 18 bases between. The CDR3 extends over 16 amino acids. CDR1 is SNHLY and CDR2 is FYNNEI in the germline V gene. CDR3 in DNA: TGTGCCAGCAGTGAAAGAGGTCAGGGCCAAGAACAGCCCCAGCATTTT. Protein product: CASSERGQGQEQPQHF.

The gene calls are TRBV5-1 and TRBJ2-7; tentatively, D is TRBD2 (6 bases). The CDR3 covers 17 residues. Trimming pared 4 bases from V and 0 bases from J, leaving 20 bases between. Germline V CDR1 and CDR2: SGHRS, YFSETQ. The DNA for the CDR3 is TGCGCCAGCAGCCTTGGGGGTGTGCGGGGCTACTCCTACGAGCAGTACTTC. Residues: CASSLGGVRGYSYEQYF.

J is TRBJ2-2 and V is TRBV7-2; perhaps TRBD2 as D (6 bases). The V gene's germline CDR1 is SGHTA and CDR2 FQGNSA. CDR3 length equals 14 residues. Trimming pared 1 base from V and 7 bases from J, leaving 10 bases between. The CDR3 DNA sequence: TGTGCCAGCAGCTTAGACATGCGGGGCGGGGAGCTGTTTTTT. It translates to CASSLDMRGGELFF.

The chain recombines TRBV2 with TRBJ1-2; no definite D call. V lost 8 bases to trimming and J lost 4 bases, with 11 bases between them. CDR1 is SNHLY and CDR2 is FYNNEI in the germline V gene. The CDR3 consists of 12 residues. CDR3 residues: CASSGSLYGYTF. In DNA, the CDR3 is TGTGCCAGCTCGGGTAGCCTCTATGGCTACACCTTC.

CDR3 sequence: CASSPVGGGNYGYTF. CDR3 sequence (DNA): TGTGCCAGCAGCCCAGTGGGGGGAGGAAACTATGGCTACACCTTC. The chain is built from TRBV7-2 and TRBJ1-2, with D tentatively TRBD1 (5 bases). Germline V gene data show CDR1 as SGHTA and CDR2 as FQGNSA. CDR3 length: 15 amino acids. The ends were cut back, 5 bases at V and 2 bases at J, with 15 bases in the middle.

The rearrangement uses TRBV2 and TRBJ1-1; D perhaps matches TRBD1 (6 bases). Germline V gene lookup returns CDR1 SNHLY and CDR2 FYNNEI. This CDR3 region has 15 residues. Trimming cost V 5 bases and J 4 bases, with 17 bases left between them. Written as DNA, the CDR3 is TGTGCCAGCAGTTGGACAGACTCTAGTTTCACTGAAGCTTTCTTT. Amino acids: CASSWTDSSFTEAFF. Filled out from reference TRBV2 and TRBJ1-1, the complete variable domain reads EPEVTQTPSHQVTQMGQEVILRCVPISNHLYFYWYRQILGQKVEFLVSFYNNEISEKSEIFDDQFSVERPDGSNFTLKIRSTKLEDSAMYFCASSWTDSSFTEAFFGQGTRLTVV.

CDR3 bases: TGTGCCAGCAGTTACAAGGGGGAAGGGTATGGCTACACCTTC. The encoded protein is CASSYKGEGYGYTF. The V and J genes are TRBV6-5 and TRBJ1-2, with D tentatively TRBD1 (6 bases). V lost 2 bases to trimming and J lost 5 bases, with 12 bases between them. This CDR3 is 14 amino acids long. Per the germline V gene, CDR1 is MNHEY and CDR2 is SVGAGI.

The table lists this clone with a few counts. V and J are TRBV10-2 and TRBJ2-7; 12 nucleotides line up with TRBD2. CDR1 WSHSY and CDR2 SAAADI come from the germline V gene. The V segment lost 6 bases and the J segment 2 bases; nucleotides outside the gene matches: 20. This CDR3 is 20 amino acids long. CDR3 loop: CASRRTRLAGEPLIAYEQYF. CDR3 coding DNA: TGCGCCAGCAGGAGAACTAGACTAGCGGGAGAGCCACTCATTGCCTACGAGCAGTACTTC.

The rearrangement joins TRBV19 to TRBJ2-7; D gene ambiguous. Germline V lookup: CDR1 LNHDA, CDR2 SQIVND (reference sequence). The CDR3 totals 15 residues. With 1 base removed from V and 1 base from J, the gap between germline ends came to 11 bases. As DNA, the CDR3 is TGTGCCAGTAGTATAGGTCCAGAACCTTCCTACGAGCAGTACTTC. Residues: CASSIGPEPSYEQYF.